This T cell receptor beta chain is drawn from a study of OX40 agonist ivuxolimab in advanced cancers. Notes on the research overall: Ivuxolimab was an agonistic, fully human IgG2 monoclonal antibody directed against OX40 (CD134), a costimulatory receptor. Intravenous ivuxolimab was administered to patients every 2 weeks at six dose levels: 0.01, 0.1, 0.3, 1.5, 3 and 10 mg/kg. Of the 50 to 55 patients in dose escalation, around 19 had hepatocellular carcinoma, about 15 had melanoma, 9 had renal cell carcinoma and 9 had head and neck cancer. In the dose-escalation cohort, 82.7% of patients were male, and the mean age was roughly 60 years, with a range of about 23 to 80. Prior anti-PD-1, anti-PD-L1 or anti-CTLA-4 therapy was permitted, and 30% to 50% of dose-escalation patients had received checkpoint inhibitors. Partial responses occurred in three dose-escalation patients, of whom one had hepatocellular carcinoma and two had cutaneous melanoma. The point of sequencing TCRbeta in the periphery was to test whether ivuxolimab changed TCR sequence diversity and drove clonal T-cell expansion. The paper covers the monotherapy dose-escalation part of the phase I ivuxolimab trial, which included N = 52 patients. On the study overall, not on this receptor specifically: Low levels of normalized T-cell clonal expansion were also seen in some patients who did not respond. At doses of 0.1 to 3.0 mg/kg, clonal expansion of both CD4+ and CD8+ T cells in blood was seen between baseline and week 6. In the 0.1-3.0 mg/kg groups, partial responders were among the patients with the lowest normalized peripheral clonal expansion, particularly in CD8+ T cells. The antigen specificity of the clonally expanded peripheral T cells was not determined. After ivuxolimab, expanded clones were on average more numerous among CD8+ T cells than among CD4+ T cells.

Genomic DNA was isolated from the sorted cells so that the TCRbeta CDR3 region could be sequenced. The immunoSEQ Assay was used to sequence the TCRbeta CDR3 regions. Here the immuneACCESS table is served through TCRdb, limited to in-frame sequences with V and J called. Missing clones are a known gap in these copies; in checked studies unresolved V genes cover under half, and the rest lacks a known reason. The sample table holds around 71,000 clones, of which roughly 86% were seen once. Clones ranked in the top ten supply around 0.99% of the sample. The CDR3 has 15 amino acids, counting the end cysteine and phenylalanine. Just the 45-base CDR3 DNA is kept, in frame starting at base 1. V loses 5 bases, J loses 5 bases, and the germline ends lie 16 bases apart. Per the germline V gene, MDHEN is the CDR1 and SYDVKM is the CDR2. Details on this clone: Its antigen is currently not known. No base-level quality is on record; no much larger clone is a single base apart.

Patients with a history of autoimmune disease or receiving systemic immunosuppression were excluded from the trial. In every dose cohort, peripheral blood was drawn for TCR sequencing at baseline, cycle 4 day 1, and cycle 7 day 1. Samples came from an open-label, multicenter, first-in-human phase I dose-escalation trial of ivuxolimab. The trial enrolled adults with locally advanced or metastatic head and neck squamous cell, hepatocellular, melanoma or renal cell carcinoma. Before TCR sequencing, CD4+ T cells and CD8+ T cells were sorted from peripheral blood as separate populations. The chain is assembled from TRBV28 and TRBJ1-5; TRBD1 could be the D gene, as 5 bases match. This sample comprised CD4+ or CD8+ T cells sorted from blood, obtained in a trial of the OX40 agonist ivuxolimab. The sequence was collected from an adult with an advanced solid tumor such as melanoma, head and neck, liver or kidney cancer. The CDR3 is CASSPRRGSDQPQHF. The bases read TGTGCCAGCAGTCCCCGGAGGGGATCCGATCAGCCCCAGCATTTT.